What follows are 9 T cell receptor beta chains derived from one specimen sequenced in a study of shared clonotypes between healthy human individuals. The assay was immunoSEQ multiplex PCR, and TCRdb's table has in-frame clones only and misses some. Of over a million clones listed, around 76% are singletons. The sequenced sample was memory CD4+ T cells sorted from blood. Subset noted: CD45RA-negative fraction. Receptors originate from a young man in good health.

The rearrangement uses TRBV6-1 and TRBJ1-2; D is uncertain. In germline, CDR1 is MNHNS, CDR2 SASEGT. Deletions cut 8 bases from V and 7 bases from J, with 23 bases between. The CDR3 sequence is 15 residues long. The CDR3 reads CASYTPGLGNGGYTF. In DNA form, the CDR3 reads TGTGCCAGCTATACCCCCGGACTGGGTAATGGTGGCTACACCTTC.

The J gene is TRBJ1-2, the V gene TRBV28; TRBD1 agrees at 7 bases. J was trimmed by 5 bases and V by 6 bases; bases with no gene match: 12. The CDR3 consists of 15 residues. Germline-derived CDR1 and CDR2 are MDHEN and SYDVKM. The chain's CDR3 is CASRRPGTEAYGYTF. DNA of the CDR3: TGTGCCAGCAGGCGCCCGGGGACAGAAGCATATGGCTACACCTTC.

The gene calls are TRBV5-4 and TRBJ1-1, with TRBD1 matching over 12 bases. The junction had 7 bases not matched to a gene; V was cut back by 0 bases and J by 4 bases. The germline CDR1 and CDR2 sequences are SGHNT and YYREEE (reference sequence). The CDR3 is made up of 17 amino acids. CDR3 region: CASSLAGTGGAVTEAFF. DNA for the CDR3: TGTGCCAGCAGCTTGGCGGGGACAGGGGGCGCGGTCACTGAAGCTTTCTTT.

In the case of this clone: This may arise from a read error, as a much more abundant clone is one base away. Other DNA sequences in the same sample also yield this CDR3. V is TRBV5-1 and J is TRBJ2-1; D remains ambiguous. The CDR3 loop spans 12 amino acids. Per the germline V gene, CDR1 is SGHRS and CDR2 is YFSETQ. V lost 0 bases to trimming and J lost 6 bases, with 4 bases between them. The CDR3 sequence: CASSLEINEQFF. The CDR3 DNA sequence: TGCGCCAGCAGCTTGGAAATCAATGAGCAGTTCTTC.

The V gene is TRBV5-1, the J gene TRBJ2-2, with 10 bases that match TRBD2. J gave up 7 bases and V 6 bases, and 6 bases lay outside the gene matches. Germline-derived CDR1 and CDR2 are SGHRS and YFSETQ. The CDR3 totals 14 residues. CDR3 coding DNA: TGCGCCAGCACGTCTAGCGGGAGAGGCGGGGAGCTGTTTTTT. This codes for CASTSSGRGGELFF.

The chain is built from TRBV9 and TRBJ2-7; D call uncertain. This CDR3 spans 14 amino acids. Germline CDR1 is SGDLS and CDR2 is YYNGEE. Trimming removed 0 bases from V and 4 bases from J, with 11 bases in between. CDR3: CASSVGLMGYEQYF. CDR3 nucleotides: TGTGCCAGCAGCGTAGGTCTAATGGGTTACGAGCAGTACTTC.

This clone was counted a single time. The chain carries TRBV5-1 and TRBJ1-4, with 10 bases fitting TRBD1. V trimming: 3 bases; J trimming: 2 bases; junction bases outside the gene matches: 7. This CDR3 contains 17 residues. Germline V CDR1 and CDR2: SGHRS, YFSETQ. CDR3 nucleotide sequence: TGCGCCAGCAGCTCGTCACCGGGACAGGGGACTAATGAAAAACTGTTTTTT. Its protein is CASSSSPGQGTNEKLFF.

The V call is TRBV5-1, the J call TRBJ1-6, with 7 positions matching TRBD1. The germline CDR1 and CDR2 sequences are SGHRS and YFSETQ. V gave up 0 bases and J gave up 5 bases; unmatched junction bases: 5. CDR3 size: 16 residues. The CDR3 nucleotides are TGCGCCAGCAGCTTGGTCAGGGACAGAAATAATTCACCCCTCCACTTT. This gives the protein CASSLVRDRNNSPLHF.

V gene TRBV11-2 combines with J gene TRBJ1-6; D may be TRBD1 (6 bases). Trimming left V 1 base short and J 0 bases short, with 10 bases between. The CDR3 contains 17 residues. Germline CDR1 reads SGHAT; CDR2 reads FQNNGV. The CDR3 region has the DNA TGTGCCAGCAGCTTAGTTCAGGGGAGCTCCTATAATTCACCCCTCCACTTT. Residues: CASSLVQGSSYNSPLHF.